This TCR beta chain emerged from a study of technical replicates of blood from several donors. Repertoires were generated with immunoSEQ multiplex PCR, while TCRdb's copy carries only in-frame clones and drops some. The data hold under 55,000 clones, with roughly 95% observed a single time. This CDR3 is built from 13 residues. Per the germline V gene, CDR1 is SGHAT and CDR2 is FQDESV (reference sequence). V was trimmed by 0 bases and J by 5 bases, leaving 7 bases between them. What was sequenced was T cells isolated from PBMCs. This sequence originates from a human donor in good health. This chain uses TRBV11-1 with TRBJ1-1; D ambiguous. CDR3 sequence: CASSLARRTEAFF. CDR3 nucleotide sequence: TGTGCCAGCAGCTTAGCGCGGAGGACTGAAGCTTTCTTT.